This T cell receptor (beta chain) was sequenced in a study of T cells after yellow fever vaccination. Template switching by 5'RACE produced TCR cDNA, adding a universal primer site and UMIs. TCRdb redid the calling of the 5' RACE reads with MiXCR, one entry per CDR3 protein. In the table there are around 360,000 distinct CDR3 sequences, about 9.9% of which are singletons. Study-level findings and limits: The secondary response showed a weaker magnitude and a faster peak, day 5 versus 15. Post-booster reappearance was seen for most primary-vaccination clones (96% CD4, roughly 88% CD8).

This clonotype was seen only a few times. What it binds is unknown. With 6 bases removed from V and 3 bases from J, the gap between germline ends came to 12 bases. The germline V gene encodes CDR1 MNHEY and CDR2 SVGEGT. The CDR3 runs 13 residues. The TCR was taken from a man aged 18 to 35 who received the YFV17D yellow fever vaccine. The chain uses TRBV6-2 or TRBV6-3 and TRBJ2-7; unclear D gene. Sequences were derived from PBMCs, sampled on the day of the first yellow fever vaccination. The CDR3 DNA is TGTGCCAGCAGGGATATCACCTACTACGAGCAGTACTTC. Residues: CASRDITYYEQYF.